Below are 9 T cell receptor beta chains sequenced from a single sample in a study of shared clonotypes between healthy human individuals. Assay: immunoSEQ multiplex PCR; the TCRdb copy retains only in-frame clones and omits some. The sample consists of roughly 2.2 million clones, around 92% of them appearing once. The sample taken for sequencing was naive CD4+ T cells from PBMCs. Noted subset: CD45RA+ positively selected. All receptors derive from a man aged 18-30 years in good health. Some clones in this sample may be carry-over from other donors' samples.

The chain recombines TRBV28 with TRBJ2-5; 9 bases agree with TRBD1. Germline CDR1 and CDR2: MDHEN and SYDVKM. J was trimmed by 5 bases and V by 6 bases; bases with no gene match: 7. The CDR3 covers 14 residues. The CDR3 loop is CASRPTGGVETQYF. DNA of the CDR3: TGTGCCAGCAGACCTACAGGGGGCGTGGAGACCCAGTACTTC.

This rearrangement joins TRBV6-1 to TRBJ2-3; D remains unclear. The CDR3 extends over 14 amino acids. Germline V gene sequence: CDR1 MNHNS, CDR2 SASEGT. V was pared by 5 bases and J by 3 bases, with 12 bases between. CDR3 residues: CASSHQMGTDTQYF. For the CDR3, the DNA is TGTGCCAGCAGTCACCAAATGGGGACAGATACGCAGTATTTT.

The gene calls are TRBV5-1 and TRBJ2-5; 10 nucleotides agree with TRBD2. The end of the DNA is better explained by TRBJ2-7, so the J call may be wrong. The germline gives CDR1 SGHRS, CDR2 YFSETQ. The CDR3 length is 15 residues. The CDR3 DNA is TGCGCCAGCAGCCCGTCTAGCGGGAGCTCCTACGAGCAGTACTTC. Amino acid sequence: CASSPSSGSSYEQYF.

CDR3 coding DNA: TGTGCCAGCAGCTCATGGGACAGGGATGGCTACACCTTC. This gives the protein CASSSWDRDGYTF. The rearrangement joins TRBV7-9 to TRBJ1-2; 9 nucleotides match TRBD1. Germline assignment: CDR1 SEHNR and CDR2 FQNEAQ (reference sequence). J gave up 6 bases and V 4 bases, and 3 bases lay outside the gene matches. This CDR3 contains 13 residues.

This chain joins TRBV11-1 and TRBJ2-1; D unresolved. The length of the CDR3 is 18 residues. CDR1 is SGHAT, CDR2 FQDESV, per germline (reference sequence). Trimming left V 0 bases short and J 3 bases short, with 18 bases between. CDR3 amino acids: CASSLAVWPNSYYNEQFF. For the CDR3, the DNA is TGTGCCAGCAGCTTAGCGGTGTGGCCTAATAGCTACTACAATGAGCAGTTCTTC.

This clone was seen more than once but under ten times. The gene calls are TRBV30 and TRBJ1-1, with 9 bases identical to TRBD1. This CDR3 is built from 14 residues. Germline values: CDR1 GTSNPN, CDR2 SVGIG (reference sequence). After removal of 1 base from V and 6 bases from J, the junction contained 6 bases not matched to a gene. The CDR3 here is CAWSGGQGNAEAFF. The CDR3 nucleotides read TGTGCCTGGAGTGGGGGACAGGGTAACGCTGAAGCTTTCTTT.

V is TRBV14 and J is TRBJ2-5, with D unresolved. The CDR3 has 14 residues. V gave up 0 bases and J gave up 7 bases, with 12 bases separating them. Per the germline V gene, CDR1 is SGHDN and CDR2 is FVKESK. The chain's CDR3 is CASSQDALRWTQYF. CDR3 bases: TGTGCCAGCAGCCAAGACGCCCTGCGGTGGACCCAGTACTTC.

This chain connects TRBV28 to TRBJ2-7, with D tentatively TRBD2 (6 bases). The CDR3 runs to 14 residues. Trimming pared 6 bases from V and 1 base from J, leaving 13 bases between. Per the germline V gene, CDR1 is MDHEN and CDR2 is SYDVKM. CDR3 DNA sequence: TGTGCCAGCAGGCCCCGGGAGAGATCCTACGAGCAGTACTTC. It encodes CASRPRERSYEQYF. The whole variable domain, remainder taken from reference TRBV28 and TRBJ2-7, is DVKVTQSSRYLVKRTGEKVFLECVQDMDHENMFWYRQDPGLGLRLIYFSYDVKMKEKGDIPEGYSVSREKKERFSLILESASTNQTSMYLCASRPRERSYEQYFGPGTRLTVT.

The gene calls are TRBV6-5 and TRBJ1-4; D is uncertain. CDR1 MNHEY and CDR2 SVGAGI come from the germline V gene. With 2 bases removed from V and 8 bases from J, the gap between germline ends came to 9 bases. This CDR3 region has 13 residues. The CDR3 sequence is CASSYANREKLFF. CDR3 DNA sequence: TGTGCCAGCAGTTACGCGAATCGAGAAAAACTGTTTTTT.